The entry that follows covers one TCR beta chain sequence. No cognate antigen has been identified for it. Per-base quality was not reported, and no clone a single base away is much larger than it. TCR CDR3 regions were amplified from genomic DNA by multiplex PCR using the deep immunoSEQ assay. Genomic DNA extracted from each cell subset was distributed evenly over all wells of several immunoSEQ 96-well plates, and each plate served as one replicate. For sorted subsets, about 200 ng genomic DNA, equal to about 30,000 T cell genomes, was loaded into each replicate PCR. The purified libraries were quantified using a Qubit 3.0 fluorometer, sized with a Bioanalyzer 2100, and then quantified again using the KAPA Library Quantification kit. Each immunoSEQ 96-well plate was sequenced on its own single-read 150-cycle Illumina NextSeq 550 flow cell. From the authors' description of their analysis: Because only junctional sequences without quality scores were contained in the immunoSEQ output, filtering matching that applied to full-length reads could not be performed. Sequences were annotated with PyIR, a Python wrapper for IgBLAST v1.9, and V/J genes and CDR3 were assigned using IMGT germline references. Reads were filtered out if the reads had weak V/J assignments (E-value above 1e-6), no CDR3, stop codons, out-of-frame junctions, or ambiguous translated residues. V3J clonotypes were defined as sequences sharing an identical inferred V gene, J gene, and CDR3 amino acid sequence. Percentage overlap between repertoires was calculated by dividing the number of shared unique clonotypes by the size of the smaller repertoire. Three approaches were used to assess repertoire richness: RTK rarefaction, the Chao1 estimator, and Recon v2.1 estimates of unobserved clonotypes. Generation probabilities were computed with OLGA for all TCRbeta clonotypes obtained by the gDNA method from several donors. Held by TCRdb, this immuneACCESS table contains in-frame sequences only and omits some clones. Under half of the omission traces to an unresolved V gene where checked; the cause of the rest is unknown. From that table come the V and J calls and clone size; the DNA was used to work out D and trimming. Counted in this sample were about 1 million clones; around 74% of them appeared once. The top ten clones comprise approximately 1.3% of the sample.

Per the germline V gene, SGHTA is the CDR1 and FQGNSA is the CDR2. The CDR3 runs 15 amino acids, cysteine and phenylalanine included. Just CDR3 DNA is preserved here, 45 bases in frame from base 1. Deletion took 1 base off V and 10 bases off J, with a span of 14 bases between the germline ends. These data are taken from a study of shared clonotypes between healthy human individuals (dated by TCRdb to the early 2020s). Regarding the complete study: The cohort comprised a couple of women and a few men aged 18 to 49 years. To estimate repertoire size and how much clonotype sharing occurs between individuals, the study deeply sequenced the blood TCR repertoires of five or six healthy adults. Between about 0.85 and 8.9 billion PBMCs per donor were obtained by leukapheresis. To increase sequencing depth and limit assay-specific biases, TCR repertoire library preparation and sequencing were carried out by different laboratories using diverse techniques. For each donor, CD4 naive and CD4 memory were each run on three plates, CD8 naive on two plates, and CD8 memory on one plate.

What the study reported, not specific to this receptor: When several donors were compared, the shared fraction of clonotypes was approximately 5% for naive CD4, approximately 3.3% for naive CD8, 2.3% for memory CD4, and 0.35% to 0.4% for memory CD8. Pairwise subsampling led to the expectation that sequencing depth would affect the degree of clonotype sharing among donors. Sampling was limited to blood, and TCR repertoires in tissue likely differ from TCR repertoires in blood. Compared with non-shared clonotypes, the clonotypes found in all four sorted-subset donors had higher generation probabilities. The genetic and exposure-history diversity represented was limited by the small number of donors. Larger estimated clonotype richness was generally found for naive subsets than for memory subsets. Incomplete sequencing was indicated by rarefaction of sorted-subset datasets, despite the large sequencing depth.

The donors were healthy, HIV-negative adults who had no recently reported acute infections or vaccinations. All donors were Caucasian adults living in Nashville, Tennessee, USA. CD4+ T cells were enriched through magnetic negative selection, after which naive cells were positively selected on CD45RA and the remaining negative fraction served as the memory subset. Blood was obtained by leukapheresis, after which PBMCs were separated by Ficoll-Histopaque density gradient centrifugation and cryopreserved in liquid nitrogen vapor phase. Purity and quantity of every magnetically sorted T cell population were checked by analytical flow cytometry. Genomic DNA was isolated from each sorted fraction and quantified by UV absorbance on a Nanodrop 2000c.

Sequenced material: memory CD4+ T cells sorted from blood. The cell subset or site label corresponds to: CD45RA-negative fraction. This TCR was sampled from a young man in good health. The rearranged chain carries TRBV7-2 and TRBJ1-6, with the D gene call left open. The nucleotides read TGTGCCAGCAGCTTAGATGGGAGTCTCAGCTCACCCCTCCACTTT. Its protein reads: CASSLDGSLSSPLHF.